This TCR beta chain was profiled in a study of Ad26.COV2.S vaccination and SARS-CoV-2 variants. Study information: Ad26.COV2.S was injected intramuscularly once or twice, 56 days apart.

Broader study findings: Vaccine and placebo recipients had similar non-spike TCR breadth.

Clones were sequenced by immunoSEQ multiplex PCR, and TCRdb holds only the in-frame ones, with some missing. The sample carries approximately 400,000 clones, 83% recorded once. The treatment: 15 to 20 received Ad26.COV2.S at low or high dose, single or two shots; about 5 received placebo; per-sample allocation not given. Sampling occurred on day 63 after the first vaccine or placebo injection. Built on an Ad26 vector, the vaccine expressed Wuhan-strain SARS-CoV-2 spike. Turning to this clone: The antigen is undetermined. Distinct nucleotide sequences in the sample also encode this CDR3.

Per germline, CDR1 SGHNT and CDR2 YYREEE (reference sequence). V lost 4 bases to trimming and J lost 3 bases, with 10 bases between them. The CDR3 is 13 residues long. The V and J genes are TRBV5-4 and TRBJ1-2; TRBD1 is a possible D gene (6 bases). The sample was peripheral blood, taken in a trial of Ad26.COV2.S vaccine versus placebo. This clonotype was obtained from a person between 18 and 60 years old who received the Ad26.COV2.S COVID-19 vaccine or a placebo. The CDR3: CASSPDRYYGYTF. In DNA form, the CDR3 reads TGTGCCAGCAGCCCGGACAGATACTATGGCTACACCTTC.